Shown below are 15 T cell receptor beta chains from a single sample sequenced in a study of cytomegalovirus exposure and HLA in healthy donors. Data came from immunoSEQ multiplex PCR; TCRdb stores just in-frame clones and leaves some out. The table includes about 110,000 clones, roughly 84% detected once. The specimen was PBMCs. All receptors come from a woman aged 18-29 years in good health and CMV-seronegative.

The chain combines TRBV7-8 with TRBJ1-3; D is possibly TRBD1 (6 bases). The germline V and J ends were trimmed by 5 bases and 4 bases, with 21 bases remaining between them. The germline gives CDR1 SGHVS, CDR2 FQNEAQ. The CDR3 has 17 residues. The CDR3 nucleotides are TGTGCCAGCAGCCCACGGGTGGGGGGGCCGCTGGGAAACACCATATATTTT. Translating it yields CASSPRVGGPLGNTIYF.

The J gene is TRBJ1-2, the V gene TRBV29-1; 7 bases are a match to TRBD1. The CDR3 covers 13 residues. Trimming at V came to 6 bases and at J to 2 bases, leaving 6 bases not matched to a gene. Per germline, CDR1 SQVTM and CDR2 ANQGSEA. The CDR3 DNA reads TGCAGCGTGACCCCGACAGGGAACTATGGCTACACCTTC. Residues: CSVTPTGNYGYTF.

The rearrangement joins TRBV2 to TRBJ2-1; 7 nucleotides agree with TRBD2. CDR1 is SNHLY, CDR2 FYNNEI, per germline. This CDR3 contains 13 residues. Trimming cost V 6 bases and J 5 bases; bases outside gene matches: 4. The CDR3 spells CASSGGNNNEQFF. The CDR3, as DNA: TGTGCCAGCAGCGGGGGGAACAACAATGAGCAGTTCTTC.

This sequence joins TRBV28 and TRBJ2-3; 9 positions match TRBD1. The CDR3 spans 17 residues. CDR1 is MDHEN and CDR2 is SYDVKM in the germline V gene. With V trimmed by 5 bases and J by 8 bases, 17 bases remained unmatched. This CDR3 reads CASSIPRTGALQGTQYF. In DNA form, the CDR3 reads TGTGCCAGCAGTATCCCCCGGACAGGGGCCCTTCAAGGTACGCAGTATTTT.

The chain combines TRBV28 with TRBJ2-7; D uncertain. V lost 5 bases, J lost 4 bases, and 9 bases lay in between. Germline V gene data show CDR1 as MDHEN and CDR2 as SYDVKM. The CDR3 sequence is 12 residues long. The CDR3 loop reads CASSQPRYEQYF. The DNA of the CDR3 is TGTGCCAGCAGTCAGCCGAGGTACGAGCAGTACTTC.

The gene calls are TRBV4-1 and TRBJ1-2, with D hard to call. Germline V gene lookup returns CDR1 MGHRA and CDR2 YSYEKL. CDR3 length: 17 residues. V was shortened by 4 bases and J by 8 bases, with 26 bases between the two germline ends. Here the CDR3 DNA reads TGCGCCAGCAGCCTTTCCCCACTCCGGGATAACTATTTGGGCTACACCTTC. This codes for CASSLSPLRDNYLGYTF.

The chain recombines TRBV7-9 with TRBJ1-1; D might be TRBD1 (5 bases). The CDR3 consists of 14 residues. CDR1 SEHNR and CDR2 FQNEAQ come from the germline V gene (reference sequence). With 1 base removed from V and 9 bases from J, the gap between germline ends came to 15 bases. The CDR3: CASSLVGGGIKAFF. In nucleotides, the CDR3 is TGTGCCAGCAGCTTAGTCGGGGGGGGGATTAAAGCTTTCTTT.

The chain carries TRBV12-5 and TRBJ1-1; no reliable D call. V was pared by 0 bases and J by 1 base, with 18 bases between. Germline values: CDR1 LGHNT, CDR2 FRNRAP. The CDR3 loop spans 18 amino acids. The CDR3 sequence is CASGLVLGERRENTEAFF. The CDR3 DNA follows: TGTGCTAGTGGTTTGGTACTGGGTGAGAGACGGGAGAACACTGAAGCTTTCTTT.

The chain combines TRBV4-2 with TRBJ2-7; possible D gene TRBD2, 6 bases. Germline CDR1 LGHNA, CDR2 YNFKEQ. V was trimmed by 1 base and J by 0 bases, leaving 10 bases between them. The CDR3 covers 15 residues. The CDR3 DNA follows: TGTGCCAGCAGCCAAGCTTGGGGGGTCTCCTACGAGCAGTACTTC. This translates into CASSQAWGVSYEQYF.

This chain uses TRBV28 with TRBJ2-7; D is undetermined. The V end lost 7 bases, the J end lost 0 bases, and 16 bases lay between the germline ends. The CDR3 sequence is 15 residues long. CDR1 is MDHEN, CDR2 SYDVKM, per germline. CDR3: CASTSNGVSSYEQYF. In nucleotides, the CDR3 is TGTGCCAGCACCTCGAATGGTGTTAGCTCCTACGAGCAGTACTTC.

The CDR3 loop is CASSVDGGAGEQFF. CDR3 sequence (DNA): TGTGCCAGCAGCGTAGATGGGGGGGCGGGAGAGCAGTTCTTC. V usage is TRBV9 and J usage is TRBJ2-1; D may be TRBD2 (7 bases). The germline V and J ends were trimmed by 0 bases and 10 bases, with 14 bases remaining between them. The CDR3 runs 14 residues. Germline V gene data show CDR1 as SGDLS and CDR2 as YYNGEE.

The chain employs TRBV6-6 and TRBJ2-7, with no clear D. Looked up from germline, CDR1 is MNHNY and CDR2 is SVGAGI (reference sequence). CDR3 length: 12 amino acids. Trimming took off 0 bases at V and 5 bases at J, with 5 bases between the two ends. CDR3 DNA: TGTGCCAGCAGTTACTCGAACAACGAGCAGTACTTC. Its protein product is CASSYSNNEQYF.

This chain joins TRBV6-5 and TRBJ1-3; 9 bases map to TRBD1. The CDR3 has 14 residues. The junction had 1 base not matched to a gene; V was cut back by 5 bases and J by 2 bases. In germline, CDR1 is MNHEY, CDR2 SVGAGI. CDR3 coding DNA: TGTGCCAGCAGTAGACAGGGGGCTGGAAACACCATATATTTT. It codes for CASSRQGAGNTIYF.

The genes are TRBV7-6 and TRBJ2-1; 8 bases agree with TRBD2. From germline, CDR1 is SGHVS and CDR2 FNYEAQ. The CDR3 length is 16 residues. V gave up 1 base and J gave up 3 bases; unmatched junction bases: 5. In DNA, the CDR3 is TGTGCCAGCAGCTTAGTGGCGGGGGGAAACTACAATGAGCAGTTCTTC. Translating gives CASSLVAGGNYNEQFF.

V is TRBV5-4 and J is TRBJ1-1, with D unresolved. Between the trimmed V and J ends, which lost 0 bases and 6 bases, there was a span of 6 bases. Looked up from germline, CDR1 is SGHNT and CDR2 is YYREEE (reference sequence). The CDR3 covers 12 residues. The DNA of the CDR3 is TGTGCCAGCAGCTTGGGCGTGGCTGAAGCTTTCTTT. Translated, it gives CASSLGVAEAFF.